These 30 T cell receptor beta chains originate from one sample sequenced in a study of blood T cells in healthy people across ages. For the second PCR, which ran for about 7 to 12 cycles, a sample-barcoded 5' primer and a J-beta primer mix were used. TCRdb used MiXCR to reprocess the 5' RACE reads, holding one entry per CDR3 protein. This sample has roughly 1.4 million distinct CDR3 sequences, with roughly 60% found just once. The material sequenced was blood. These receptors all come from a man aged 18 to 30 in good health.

Here the CDR3 reads CASSLLTSDTQYF. CDR3 sequence (DNA): TGTGCCAGCAGCTTGTTGACTTCAGATACGCAGTATTTT. V and J are TRBV7-2 and TRBJ2-3; no clear D. Trimming cost V 3 bases and J 4 bases, with 8 bases left between them. The CDR3 is 13 residues long. Germline V gene data show CDR1 as SGHTA and CDR2 as FQGNSA.

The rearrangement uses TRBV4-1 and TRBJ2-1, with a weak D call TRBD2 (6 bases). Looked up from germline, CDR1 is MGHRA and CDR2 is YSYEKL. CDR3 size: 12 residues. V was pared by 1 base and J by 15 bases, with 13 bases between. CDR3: CASSQVGTSWFF. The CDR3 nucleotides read TGCGCCAGCAGCCAAGTTGGAACTAGCTGGTTCTTC.

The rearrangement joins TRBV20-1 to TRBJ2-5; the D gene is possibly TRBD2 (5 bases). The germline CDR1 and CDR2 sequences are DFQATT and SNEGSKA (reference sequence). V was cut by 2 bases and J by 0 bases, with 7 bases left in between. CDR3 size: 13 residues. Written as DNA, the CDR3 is TGCAGTGCTAGATCGGGATACCAAGAGACCCAGTACTTC. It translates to CSARSGYQETQYF.

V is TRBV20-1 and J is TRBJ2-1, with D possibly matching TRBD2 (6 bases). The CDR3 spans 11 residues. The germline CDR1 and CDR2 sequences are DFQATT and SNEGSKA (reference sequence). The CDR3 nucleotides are TGCTGTGTATCGGGAGATCGGGGGCAGTTCTTC. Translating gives CCVSGDRGQFF.

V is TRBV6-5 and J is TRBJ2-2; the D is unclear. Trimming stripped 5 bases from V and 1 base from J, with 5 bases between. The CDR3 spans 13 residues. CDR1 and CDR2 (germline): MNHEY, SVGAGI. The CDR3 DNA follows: TGTGCCAGCAGTATGATGAACACCGGGGAGCTGTTTTTT. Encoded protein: CASSMMNTGELFF.

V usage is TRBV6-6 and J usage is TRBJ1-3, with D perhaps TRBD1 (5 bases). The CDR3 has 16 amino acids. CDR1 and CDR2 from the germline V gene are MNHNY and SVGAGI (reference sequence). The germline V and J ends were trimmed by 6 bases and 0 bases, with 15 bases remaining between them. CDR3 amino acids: CASSPRDGISGNTIYF. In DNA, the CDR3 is TGTGCCAGCAGCCCAAGGGACGGGATCTCTGGAAACACCATATATTTT.

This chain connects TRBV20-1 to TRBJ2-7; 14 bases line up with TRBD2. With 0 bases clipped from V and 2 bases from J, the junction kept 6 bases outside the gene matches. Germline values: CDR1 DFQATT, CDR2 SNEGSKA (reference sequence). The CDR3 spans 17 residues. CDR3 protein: CSARDQTSGRATYEQYF. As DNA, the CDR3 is TGCAGTGCTAGAGACCAGACTAGCGGGAGGGCAACCTACGAGCAGTACTTC.

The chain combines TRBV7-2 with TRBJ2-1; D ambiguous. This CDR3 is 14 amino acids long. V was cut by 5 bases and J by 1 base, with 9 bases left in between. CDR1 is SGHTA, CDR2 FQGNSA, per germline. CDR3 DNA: TGTGCCAGCAGCGTCCTACAATCCTACAATGAGCAGTTCTTC. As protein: CASSVLQSYNEQFF.

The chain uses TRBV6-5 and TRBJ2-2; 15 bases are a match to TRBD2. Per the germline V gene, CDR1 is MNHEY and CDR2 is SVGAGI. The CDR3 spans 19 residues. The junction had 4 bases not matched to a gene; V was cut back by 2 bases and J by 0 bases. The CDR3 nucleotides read TGTGCCAGCAGTTACGCGGGACTAGCGGGGGGCCCGAACACCGGGGAGCTGTTTTTT. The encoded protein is CASSYAGLAGGPNTGELFF.

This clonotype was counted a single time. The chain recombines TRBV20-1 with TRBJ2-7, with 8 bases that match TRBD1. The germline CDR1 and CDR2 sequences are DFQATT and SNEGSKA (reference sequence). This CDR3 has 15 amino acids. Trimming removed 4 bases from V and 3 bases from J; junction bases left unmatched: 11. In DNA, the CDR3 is TGCAGTGCTAAAACAGACAGGGGACTCCTCTACGAGCAGTACTTC. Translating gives CSAKTDRGLLYEQYF.

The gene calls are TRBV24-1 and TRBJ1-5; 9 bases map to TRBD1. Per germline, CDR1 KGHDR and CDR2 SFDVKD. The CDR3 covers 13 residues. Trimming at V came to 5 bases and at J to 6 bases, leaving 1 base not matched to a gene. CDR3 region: CATSGQGVQPQHF. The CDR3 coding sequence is TGTGCCACCAGTGGACAGGGGGTTCAGCCCCAGCATTTT.

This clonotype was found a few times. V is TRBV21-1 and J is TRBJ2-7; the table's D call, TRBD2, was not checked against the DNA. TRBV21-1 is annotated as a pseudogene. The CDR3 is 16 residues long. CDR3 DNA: TGTGCCAGCAGCAATAGGGATGTGGAGGAAGAAGGCGAGCAGTACTTC. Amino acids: CASSNRDVEEEGEQYF.

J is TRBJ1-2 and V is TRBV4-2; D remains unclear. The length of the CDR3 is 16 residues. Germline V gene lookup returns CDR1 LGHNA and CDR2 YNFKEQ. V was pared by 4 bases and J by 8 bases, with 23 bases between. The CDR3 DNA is TGTGCCAGCAGCCGCCCAGAGCGGGAAGTACTAGGGGGCTACACCTTC. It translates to CASSRPEREVLGGYTF.

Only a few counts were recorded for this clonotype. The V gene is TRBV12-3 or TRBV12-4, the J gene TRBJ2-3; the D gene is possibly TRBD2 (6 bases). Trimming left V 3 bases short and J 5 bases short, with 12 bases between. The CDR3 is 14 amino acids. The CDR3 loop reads CASSFQRRGDTQYF. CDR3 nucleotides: TGTGCCAGCAGTTTCCAGCGGCGGGGAGATACGCAGTATTTT.

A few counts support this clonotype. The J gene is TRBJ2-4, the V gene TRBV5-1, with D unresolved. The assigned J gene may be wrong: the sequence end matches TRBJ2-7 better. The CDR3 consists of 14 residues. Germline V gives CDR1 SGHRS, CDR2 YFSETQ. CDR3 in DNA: TGCGCCAGCAGCTTGTTCCCGGGTGGTTACGAGCAGTACTTC. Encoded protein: CASSLFPGGYEQYF.

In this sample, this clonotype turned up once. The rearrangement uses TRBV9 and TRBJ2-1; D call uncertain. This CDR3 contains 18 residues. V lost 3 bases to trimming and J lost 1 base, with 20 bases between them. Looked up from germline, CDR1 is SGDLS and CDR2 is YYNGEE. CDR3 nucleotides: TGTGCCAGCAGCGCAGCGCTGTCGGACCCCGGGTCCTACAATGAGCAGTTCTTC. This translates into CASSAALSDPGSYNEQFF.

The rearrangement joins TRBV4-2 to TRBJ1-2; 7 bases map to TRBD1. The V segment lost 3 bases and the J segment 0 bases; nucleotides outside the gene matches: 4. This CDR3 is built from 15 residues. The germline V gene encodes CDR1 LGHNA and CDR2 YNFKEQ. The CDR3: CASSQDRRANYGYTF. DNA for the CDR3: TGTGCCAGCAGCCAGGACAGGAGAGCTAACTATGGCTACACCTTC.

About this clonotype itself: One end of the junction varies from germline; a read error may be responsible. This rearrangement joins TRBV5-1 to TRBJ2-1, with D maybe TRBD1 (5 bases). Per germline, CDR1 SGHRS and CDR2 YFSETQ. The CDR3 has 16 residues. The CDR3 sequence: CASSLSGSPSYNGQFF. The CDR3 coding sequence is TGCGCCAGCAGCTTGTCAGGGTCCCCTTCCTACAATGGGCAGTTCTTC.

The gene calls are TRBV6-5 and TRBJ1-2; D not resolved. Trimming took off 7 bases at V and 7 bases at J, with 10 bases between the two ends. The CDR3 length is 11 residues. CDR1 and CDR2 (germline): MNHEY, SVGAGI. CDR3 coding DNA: TGTGCCAGCACGGGGATTGGTGGCTACACCTTC. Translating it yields CASTGIGGYTF.

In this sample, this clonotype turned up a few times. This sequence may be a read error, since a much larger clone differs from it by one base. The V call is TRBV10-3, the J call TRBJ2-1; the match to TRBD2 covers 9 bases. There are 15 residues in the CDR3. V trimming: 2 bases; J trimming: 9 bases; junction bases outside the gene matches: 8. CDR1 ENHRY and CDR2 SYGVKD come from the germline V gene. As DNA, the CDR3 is TGTGCCATCAGTGAGGGCAGGCGGGAGGGTGGTGAGCAGTTCTTC. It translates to CAISEGRREGGEQFF.

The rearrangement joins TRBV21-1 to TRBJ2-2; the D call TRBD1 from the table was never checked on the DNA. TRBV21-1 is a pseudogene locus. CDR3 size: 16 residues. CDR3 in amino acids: CASSTPGQGNTGELFF. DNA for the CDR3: TGTGCCAGCAGCACTCCGGGACAGGGGAACACCGGGGAGCTGTTTTTT.

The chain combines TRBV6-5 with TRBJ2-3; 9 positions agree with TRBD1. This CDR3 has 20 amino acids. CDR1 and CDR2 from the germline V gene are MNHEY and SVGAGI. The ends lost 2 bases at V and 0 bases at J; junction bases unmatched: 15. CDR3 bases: TGTGCCAGCAGTTACGGGTTCGGGACAGGGAAGAAACAAAGCACAGATACGCAGTATTTT. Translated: CASSYGFGTGKKQSTDTQYF.

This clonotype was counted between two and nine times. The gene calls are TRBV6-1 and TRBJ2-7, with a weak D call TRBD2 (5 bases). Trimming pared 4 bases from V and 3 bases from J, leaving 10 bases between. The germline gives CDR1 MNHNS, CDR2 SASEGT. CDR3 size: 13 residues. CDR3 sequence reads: CASSAPGSYEQYF. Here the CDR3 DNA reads TGTGCCAGCAGTGCCCCGGGGAGCTACGAGCAGTACTTC.

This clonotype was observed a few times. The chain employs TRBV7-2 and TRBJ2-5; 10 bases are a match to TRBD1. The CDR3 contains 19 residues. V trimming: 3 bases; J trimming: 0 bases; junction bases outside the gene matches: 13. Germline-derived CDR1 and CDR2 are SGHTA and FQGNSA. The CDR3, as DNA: TGTGCCAGCAGCTTGCCCCGGACAGGGGGATTGGACCACCAAGAGACCCAGTACTTC. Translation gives CASSLPRTGGLDHQETQYF.

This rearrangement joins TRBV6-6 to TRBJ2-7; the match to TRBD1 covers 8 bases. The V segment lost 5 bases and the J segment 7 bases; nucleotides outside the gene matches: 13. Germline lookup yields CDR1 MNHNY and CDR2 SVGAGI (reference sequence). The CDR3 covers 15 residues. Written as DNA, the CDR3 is TGTGCCAGCAGTAAGGACAGGGCGGCCTACAATGAGCAGTACTTC. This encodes CASSKDRAAYNEQYF.

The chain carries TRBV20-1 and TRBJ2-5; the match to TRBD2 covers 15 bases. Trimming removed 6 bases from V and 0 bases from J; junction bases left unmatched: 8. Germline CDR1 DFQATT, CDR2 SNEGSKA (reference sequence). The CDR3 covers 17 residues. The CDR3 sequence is CSAEGLAGGGYQETQYF. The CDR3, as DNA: TGCAGTGCCGAGGGACTAGCGGGGGGCGGGTACCAAGAGACCCAGTACTTC.

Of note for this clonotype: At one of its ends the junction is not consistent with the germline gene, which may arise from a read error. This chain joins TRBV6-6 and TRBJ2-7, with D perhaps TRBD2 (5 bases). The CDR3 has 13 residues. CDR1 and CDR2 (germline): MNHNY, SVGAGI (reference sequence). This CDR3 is CAGSYSGSYEQYF. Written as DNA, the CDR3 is TGTGCCGGCAGTTACTCGGGGTCCTACGAGCAGTACTTC.

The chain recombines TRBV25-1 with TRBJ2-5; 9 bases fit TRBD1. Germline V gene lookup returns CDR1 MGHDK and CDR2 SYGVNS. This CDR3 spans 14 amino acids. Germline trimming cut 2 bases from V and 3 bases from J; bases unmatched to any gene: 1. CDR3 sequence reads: CASSETGGEETQYF. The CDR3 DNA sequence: TGTGCCAGCAGTGAAACAGGGGGCGAAGAGACCCAGTACTTC.

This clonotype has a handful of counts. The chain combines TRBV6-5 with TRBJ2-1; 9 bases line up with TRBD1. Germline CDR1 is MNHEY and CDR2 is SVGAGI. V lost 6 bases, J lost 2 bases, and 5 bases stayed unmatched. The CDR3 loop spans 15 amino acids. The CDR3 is CASSVTGGAYNEQFF. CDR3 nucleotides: TGTGCCAGCAGCGTGACAGGGGGAGCCTACAATGAGCAGTTCTTC.

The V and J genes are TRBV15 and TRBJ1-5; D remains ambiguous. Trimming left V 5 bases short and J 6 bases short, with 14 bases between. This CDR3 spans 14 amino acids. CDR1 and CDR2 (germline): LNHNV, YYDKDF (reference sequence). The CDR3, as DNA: TGTGCCACCAGCCGCCGACAACGGAGTCAGCCCCAGCATTTT. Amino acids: CATSRRQRSQPQHF. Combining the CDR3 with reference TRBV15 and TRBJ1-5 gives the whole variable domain DAMVIQNPRYQVTQFGKPVTLSCSQTLNHNVMYWYQQKSSQAPKLLFHYYDKDFNNEADTPDNFQSRRPNTSFCFLDIRSPGLGDTAMYLCATSRRQRSQPQHFGDGTRLSIL.